Each of the 29 T cell receptor beta chains below was sequenced from the same sample in a study of T cells in Graves' hyperthyroidism and ophthalmopathy. Amplification yielded TCR beta CDR3 regions, with RNA transcripts as the source. TCR CDR3 underwent first-round RT-PCR with the HTBI primer set. TCRdb reprocessed the multiplex PCR reads via MiXCR and lists one record per CDR3 protein. In the table there are about 210,000 distinct CDR3 sequences, 17% of which are singletons. Source material: blood. The origin of the receptors is a man aged 50-59 years with Graves' hyperthyroidism.

This clonotype showed up just a few times. This chain links TRBV5-1 with TRBJ1-1; D is possibly TRBD1 (5 bases). Germline loops: CDR1 SGHRS, CDR2 YFSETQ. The CDR3 has 13 residues. The V end was cut by 3 bases, the J end by 5 bases, with 11 bases between. DNA for the CDR3: TGCGCCAGCAGCTACCAAGAGGGGACTGAAGCTTTCTTT. Its protein is CASSYQEGTEAFF.

V and J are TRBV20-1 and TRBJ2-3; maybe TRBD1 (6 bases). This CDR3 comprises 12 residues. Germline lookup yields CDR1 DFQATT and CDR2 SNEGSKA (reference sequence). The ends were cut back, 5 bases at V and 5 bases at J, with 11 bases in the middle. CDR3 DNA: TGCAGTGCTGGGGGCGGCGGAGATACGCAGTATTTT. This encodes CSAGGGGDTQYF.

There are a few counts of this clonotype. The chain is built from TRBV20-1 and TRBJ1-6; a possible D gene is TRBD1 (5 bases). Germline CDR1 DFQATT, CDR2 SNEGSKA (reference sequence). The CDR3 is made up of 15 amino acids. Trimming removed 2 bases from V and 6 bases from J, with 14 bases in between. The CDR3 loop reads CSARRSGLTNSPLHF. The DNA for the CDR3 is TGCAGTGCTAGACGCTCGGGGCTTACTAATTCACCCCTCCACTTT.

The chain links TRBV5-5 to TRBJ1-2; D perhaps matches TRBD1 (5 bases). The V gene's germline CDR1 is SGHKS and CDR2 YYEKEE (reference sequence). This CDR3 contains 14 residues. V lost 6 bases and J lost 3, with 15 bases in between. The chain's CDR3 is CASTLRGGYYGYTF. The CDR3 bases are TGTGCCAGCACCTTAAGGGGCGGTTACTATGGCTACACCTTC. Together with reference TRBV5-5 and TRBJ1-2, the CDR3 gives the full variable domain: DAGVTQSPTHLIKTRGQQVTLRCSPISGHKSVSWYQQVLGQGPQFIFQYYEKEERGRGNFPDRFSARQFPNYSSELNVNALLLGDSALYLCASTLRGGYYGYTFGSGTRLTVV.

This clonotype was found many times. The J gene is TRBJ1-2, the V gene TRBV29-1; perhaps TRBD1 as D (6 bases). The V end was cut by 4 bases, the J end by 4 bases, with 13 bases between. This CDR3 region has 13 residues. Germline V gene lookup returns CDR1 SQVTM and CDR2 ANQGSEA. This CDR3 is CSVAAGEGYGYTF. The CDR3 DNA reads as TGCAGCGTTGCGGCAGGGGAAGGCTATGGCTACACCTTC.

This clonotype was seen only a few times. The gene calls are TRBV24-1 and TRBJ2-6; perhaps TRBD1 as D (6 bases). Trimming pared 4 bases from V and 0 bases from J, leaving 15 bases between. CDR3 length equals 18 residues. Germline V CDR1 and CDR2: KGHDR, SFDVKD. The CDR3 nucleotides are TGTGCCACCAGTGACGGAGACAGGTTCCACTCTGGGGCCAACGTCCTGACTTTC. Amino acids: CATSDGDRFHSGANVLTF.

The gene calls are TRBV7-9 and TRBJ1-5; TRBD1 might be the D (5 bases). Germline V gene data show CDR1 as SEHNR and CDR2 as FQNEAQ (reference sequence). V was clipped by 6 bases and J by 4 bases, with 10 bases between them. This CDR3 has 13 amino acids. The CDR3 sequence is CASSGWGNQPQHF. The CDR3 region has the DNA TGTGCCAGCAGTGGGTGGGGGAATCAGCCCCAGCATTTT.

The chain couples TRBV2 to TRBJ2-3; 9 bases are a match to TRBD2. The CDR3 has 15 residues. Losses at the gene ends were 7 bases for V and 2 bases for J; bases not matched to a gene: 7. Germline CDR1 is SNHLY and CDR2 is FYNNEI. CDR3 DNA sequence: TGTGCCAGCACCCTCGGGACTAGCACCACAGATACGCAGTATTTT. Its translation is CASTLGTSTTDTQYF.

The chain is built from TRBV28 and TRBJ2-5; 12 bases line up with TRBD2. Germline V lookup: CDR1 MDHEN, CDR2 SYDVKM. This CDR3 has 15 residues. V shed 5 bases, J shed 5 bases, and the junction held 6 bases outside the gene matches. The CDR3 protein is CASSAWTSGIETQYF. In DNA, the CDR3 is TGTGCCAGCAGTGCCTGGACTAGCGGGATTGAGACCCAGTACTTC.

This clonotype was seen repeatedly, ten times or more. The chain's CDR3 is CASSSGQGGNTRETQYF. In nucleotides, the CDR3 is TGTGCCAGCAGTTCGGGACAGGGAGGTAACACACGGGAGACCCAGTACTTC. This chain links TRBV12-3 or TRBV12-4 with TRBJ2-5; 9 bases are shared with TRBD1. The CDR3 sequence is 17 residues long. V was clipped by 4 bases and J by 5 bases; unmatched bases: 14.

This chain joins TRBV5-4 and TRBJ2-7; 7 bases line up with TRBD1. Germline V gives CDR1 SGHNT, CDR2 YYREEE (reference sequence). The CDR3 covers 15 residues. The V segment lost 5 bases and the J segment 2 bases; nucleotides outside the gene matches: 10. For the CDR3, the DNA is TGTGCCAGCAGTGACCCCCAGGGGGATGCCTACGAGCAGTACTTC. It encodes CASSDPQGDAYEQYF. The entire variable domain, with the rest obtained from reference TRBV5-4 and TRBJ2-7, is as follows: ETGVTQSPTHLIKTRGQQVTLRCSSQSGHNTVSWYQQALGQGPQFIFQYYREEENGRGNFPPRFSGLQFPNYSSELNVNALELDDSALYLCASSDPQGDAYEQYFGPGTRLTVT.

A note on this clonotype: A single base separates this from a much larger clone, so it may be a read error. The chain has TRBV30 and TRBJ2-1; 9 bases are shared with TRBD2. The J call is uncertain, as TRBJ2-7 better fits the DNA end. CDR3 length: 15 residues. Per the germline V gene, CDR1 is GTSNPN and CDR2 is SVGIG (reference sequence). The CDR3 spells CAWSVLGGGANEQYF. The CDR3, as DNA: TGTGCCTGGAGTGTACTAGGCGGGGGGGCCAATGAGCAGTACTTC.

This clonotype was counted between two and nine times. The chain joins TRBV20-1 to TRBJ2-7, with 9 bases matching TRBD2. V was clipped by 8 bases and J by 5 bases; unmatched bases: 13. Germline V gene sequence: CDR1 DFQATT, CDR2 SNEGSKA (reference sequence). The CDR3 spans 14 residues. The CDR3 protein is CSTVLFSGRDEQYF. In nucleotides, the CDR3 is TGCAGTACAGTCCTCTTTAGCGGGAGAGACGAGCAGTACTTC.

This clonotype came up many times. V gene TRBV13 combines with J gene TRBJ2-7; 16 bases are a match to TRBD2. With 6 bases clipped from V and 6 bases from J, the junction kept 11 bases outside the gene matches. Germline V lookup: CDR1 PRHDT, CDR2 FYEKMQ (reference sequence). The CDR3 has 17 residues. CDR3 in DNA: TGTGCCAGCAGTTCACTCTCCGGGACTAGCGGGAGGGGCGAGCAGTACTTC. Translation: CASSSLSGTSGRGEQYF.

This clonotype has ten or more counts. The chain combines TRBV6-1 with TRBJ1-1; 9 bases match TRBD1. J gave up 3 bases and V 5 bases, and 7 bases lay outside the gene matches. CDR1 MNHNS and CDR2 SASEGT come from the germline V gene. The CDR3 is made up of 15 amino acids. The CDR3 spells CASSRGQGWDTEAFF. The CDR3 DNA reads TGTGCCAGCAGTCGAGGACAGGGGTGGGACACTGAAGCTTTCTTT.

The chain has TRBV20-1 and TRBJ2-2, with 14 positions matching TRBD2. This CDR3 is built from 17 residues. CDR1 is DFQATT, CDR2 SNEGSKA, per germline (reference sequence). V was clipped by 5 bases and J by 1 base; unmatched bases: 6. The CDR3 spells CSALGLAGAMNTGELFF. Here the CDR3 DNA reads TGCAGTGCTTTGGGACTAGCGGGGGCTATGAACACCGGGGAGCTGTTTTTT.

In its sample, this clonotype was seen a few times. The CDR3 loop reads CAWSGLAGVSSYEQYF. The CDR3 coding sequence is TGTGCCTGGAGTGGACTAGCGGGGGTGAGCTCCTACGAGCAGTACTTC. V and J are TRBV30 and TRBJ2-7; 12 bases line up with TRBD2. CDR3 length equals 16 residues. Germline trimming cut 1 base from V and 0 bases from J; bases unmatched to any gene: 4. Germline V gene data show CDR1 as GTSNPN and CDR2 as SVGIG (reference sequence). The full variable domain, completed using reference TRBV30 and TRBJ2-7, is SQTIHQWPATLVQPVGSPLSLECTVEGTSNPNLYWYRQAAGRGLQLLFYSVGIGQISSEVPQNLSASRPQDRQFILSSKKLLLSDSGFYLCAWSGLAGVSSYEQYFGPGTRLTVT.

This clonotype showed up just a few times. This chain links TRBV5-1 with TRBJ1-2, with TRBD1 matching 9 bases. Germline V gene data show CDR1 as SGHRS and CDR2 as YFSETQ. The J segment lost 3 bases and the V segment lost 4 bases, leaving 7 bases of the junction unmatched. This CDR3 contains 15 residues. This CDR3 is CASSPGTGIHYGYTF. CDR3 in DNA: TGCGCCAGCAGCCCAGGGACAGGGATTCACTATGGCTACACCTTC.

The V call is TRBV7-9, the J call TRBJ2-5; D may be TRBD1 or TRBD2 (5 bases each). Germline V lookup: CDR1 SEHNR, CDR2 FQNEAQ (reference sequence). V dropped 3 bases and J dropped 4 bases, with 12 bases sitting between them. The CDR3 extends over 14 amino acids. The CDR3 nucleotides read TGTGCCAGCAGCTTTACCGGGACCACAGAGACCCAGTACTTC. This gives the protein CASSFTGTTETQYF.

This rearrangement joins TRBV6-2 or TRBV6-3 to TRBJ2-3; 8 bases are a match to TRBD2. J lost 2 bases, V lost 5 bases, and 3 bases had no gene match. The CDR3 consists of 14 residues. The germline gives CDR1 MNHEY, CDR2 SVGEGT. In nucleotides, the CDR3 is TGTGCCAGCAGTGCAGCGGGAGACACAGATACGCAGTATTTT. This gives the protein CASSAAGDTDTQYF.

This clonotype was seen many times. The chain recombines TRBV6-1 with TRBJ2-5, with D maybe TRBD1 (5 bases). This CDR3 comprises 14 residues. Deletions cut 2 bases from V and 2 bases from J, with 9 bases between. Germline V gene lookup returns CDR1 MNHNS and CDR2 SASEGT. The CDR3 here is CASSEFREQETQYF. Here the CDR3 DNA reads TGTGCCAGCAGTGAATTCAGGGAACAAGAGACCCAGTACTTC.

The chain uses TRBV20-1 and TRBJ2-5, with D perhaps matching TRBD1 (6 bases). Germline CDR1 is DFQATT and CDR2 is SNEGSKA (reference sequence). Trimming took off 6 bases at V and 3 bases at J, with 23 bases between the two ends. The CDR3 totals 16 residues. The CDR3 DNA reads as TGCAGTGCGCCGAGGGCGCAGGGGATATTCGAAGAGACCCAGTACTTC. It translates to CSAPRAQGIFEETQYF.

The sample holds a few counts of this clonotype. This rearrangement joins TRBV28 to TRBJ1-5; D might be TRBD1 (5 bases). The CDR3 sequence is 16 residues long. The germline V and J ends were trimmed by 2 bases and 6 bases, with 17 bases remaining between them. Germline CDR1 reads MDHEN; CDR2 reads SYDVKM. The CDR3 coding sequence is TGTGCCAGCAGTTTAGTCTCGTGGGGCAGAGGTCAGCCCCAGCATTTT. The encoded protein is CASSLVSWGRGQPQHF.

This chain uses TRBV5-4 with TRBJ2-3; 11 bases fit TRBD1. Germline CDR1 and CDR2: SGHNT and YYREEE (reference sequence). Trimming cost V 3 bases and J 4 bases; bases outside gene matches: 7. The CDR3 runs to 16 residues. The DNA of the CDR3 is TGTGCCAGCAGCTGGGACCGGACAGGGGGCTCAGATACGCAGTATTTT. It is translated as CASSWDRTGGSDTQYF.

This clonotype was picked up many times. This could be a read error, since a much larger clone is one nucleotide away. The chain combines TRBV13 with TRBJ2-7; 11 bases align to TRBD1. CDR3 length: 14 residues. CDR1 and CDR2 from the germline V gene are PRHDT and FYEKMQ (reference sequence). Trimming removed 5 bases from V and 3 bases from J; junction bases left unmatched: 3. The CDR3 protein is CASSHGTGGYEQYF. Written as DNA, the CDR3 is TGTGCCAGCAGCCACGGGACAGGGGGCTACGAGCAGTACTTC. Based on the CDR3 plus reference TRBV13 and TRBJ2-7, the full variable domain is AAGVIQSPRHLIKEKRETATLKCYPIPRHDTVYWYQQGPGQDPQFLISFYEKMQSDKGSIPDRFSAQQFSDYHSELNMSSLELGDSALYFCASSHGTGGYEQYFGPGTRLTVT.

The chain couples TRBV3-1 to TRBJ2-2, with D hard to call. CDR3 size: 14 residues. Between the trimmed V and J ends, which lost 0 bases and 4 bases, there was a span of 6 bases. CDR1 LGHDT and CDR2 YNNKEL come from the germline V gene (reference sequence). CDR3 DNA sequence: TGTGCCAGCAGCCAAGATCTGACCACCGGGGAGCTGTTTTTT. This encodes CASSQDLTTGELFF.

The chain uses TRBV7-8 and TRBJ1-5, with D maybe TRBD1 (6 bases). Germline-derived CDR1 and CDR2 are SGHVS and FQNEAQ. V was pared by 4 bases and J by 3 bases, with 16 bases between. CDR3 length: 16 amino acids. The CDR3 loop reads CASSSYTQGTNQPQHF. In DNA, the CDR3 is TGTGCCAGCAGCTCCTATACACAGGGTACCAATCAGCCCCAGCATTTT.

V usage is TRBV5-1 and J usage is TRBJ1-1, with D maybe TRBD1 (6 bases). Germline V gene sequence: CDR1 SGHRS, CDR2 YFSETQ. CDR3 length: 15 amino acids. V gave up 3 bases and J gave up 0 bases, with 12 bases separating them. CDR3 coding DNA: TGCGCCAGCAGCTCCCTGACAGGATTGAACACTGAAGCTTTCTTT. Translation: CASSSLTGLNTEAFF.

Ten or more counts support this clonotype. This chain joins TRBV10-2 and TRBJ2-7; D uncertain. Germline values: CDR1 WSHSY, CDR2 SAAADI. The CDR3 has 12 amino acids. Trimming pared 6 bases from V and 0 bases from J, leaving 6 bases between. The CDR3 loop is CASRSLSYEQYF. In DNA, the CDR3 is TGCGCCAGCAGGAGCCTCTCCTACGAGCAGTACTTC.